These 21 T cell receptor beta chains were sequenced from one sample in a study of cytomegalovirus exposure and HLA in healthy donors. Amplification used 60 Vbeta primers and 13 Jbeta primers. TCRdb's copy holds only in-frame clones and misses some; the assay was immunoSEQ multiplex PCR. Of more than 90,000 clones in the sample, around 80% were seen once. Sequenced input: PBMCs. These receptor sequences come from a human donor in good health.

This clone appeared once. J is TRBJ1-1 and V is TRBV6-1, with D possibly TRBD1 on 5 matching bases. The ends were cut back, 5 bases at V and 3 bases at J, with 25 bases in the middle. The CDR3 covers 18 residues. The germline gives CDR1 MNHNS, CDR2 SASEGT. In nucleotides, the CDR3 is TGTGCCAGCAGTAAAGGGGCCTTAATGGGAGTGGTCGACACTGAAGCTTTCTTT. As protein: CASSKGALMGVVDTEAFF.

CDR3 protein: CASSVAVGGTQYF. DNA of the CDR3: TGTGCCAGCAGCGTAGCTGTCGGTGGGACCCAGTACTTC. This sequence joins TRBV9 and TRBJ2-5; D uncertain. Per germline, CDR1 SGDLS and CDR2 YYNGEE. V was cut by 0 bases and J by 7 bases, with 10 bases left in between. CDR3 length equals 13 residues.

The J gene is TRBJ2-7, the V gene TRBV5-1, with TRBD1 matching over 7 bases. From germline, CDR1 is SGHRS and CDR2 YFSETQ. The CDR3 length is 14 residues. Unmatched junction bases numbered 4, after V lost 3 bases and J lost 1 base. The CDR3: CASSSWTGSYEQYF. CDR3 DNA: TGCGCCAGCAGCTCATGGACAGGTTCCTACGAGCAGTACTTC.

The V gene is TRBV10-2, the J gene TRBJ2-1; TRBD2 aligns across 7 bases. The CDR3 contains 18 residues. Germline lookup yields CDR1 WSHSY and CDR2 SAAADI. Trimming cost V 6 bases and J 3 bases; bases outside gene matches: 17. CDR3: CASRATGTTNYYYNEQFF. The CDR3, as DNA: TGCGCCAGCAGGGCAACCGGGACTACAAACTATTACTACAATGAGCAGTTCTTC.

The J gene is TRBJ2-5, the V gene TRBV7-2; a weak D match, TRBD2 (5 bases). The J call may be in error: the DNA end matches TRBJ2-7 better. The CDR3 runs 14 residues. The germline V gene has CDR1 SGHTA and CDR2 FQGNSA. CDR3 sequence (DNA): TGTGCCAGCAGCGGAGTTCGTGGAGGTCACGAGCAGTACTTC. Its translation is CASSGVRGGHEQYF.

The chain combines TRBV7-6 with TRBJ2-5; 7 bases are a match to TRBD1. Germline loops: CDR1 SGHVS, CDR2 FNYEAQ. There are 15 residues in the CDR3. V trimming: 3 bases; J trimming: 2 bases; junction bases outside the gene matches: 6. The chain's CDR3 is CASSFTPGQQETQYF. The CDR3 nucleotides read TGTGCCAGCAGCTTTACACCGGGACAGCAAGAGACCCAGTACTTC.

A word on this clone: At one boundary the junction diverges from the germline segment, which might be a read error. Different DNA sequences within this sample yield the same CDR3. The chain couples TRBV12-5 to TRBJ2-2; 8 bases fit TRBD2. The CDR3 is 16 amino acids. Germline CDR1 is LGHNT and CDR2 is FRNRAP. The CDR3 DNA follows: TGTGCTAGTGGTCCGCCTGGCGGGAGGAACACCGGGGAGTTGTTTTTT. Protein product: CASGPPGGRNTGELFF.

The CDR3 reads CASRRTTSGSYGKQYF. DNA for the CDR3: TGTGCCAGCAGGAGGACGACTAGCGGGAGTTATGGGAAGCAGTACTTC. The chain combines TRBV2 with TRBJ2-7; 12 nucleotides align to TRBD2. This CDR3 contains 16 residues. Germline CDR1 reads SNHLY; CDR2 reads FYNNEI. Trimming at V came to 6 bases and at J to 8 bases, leaving 14 bases not matched to a gene.

This chain uses TRBV5-8 with TRBJ1-1; D perhaps matches TRBD1 (5 bases). Germline CDR1 SGHTS, CDR2 YDEGEE. CDR3 size: 16 residues. V dropped 4 bases and J dropped 4 bases, with 20 bases sitting between them. CDR3 sequence: CASSLGFQGKGTEAFF. For the CDR3, the DNA is TGTGCCAGCAGCCTAGGATTTCAGGGAAAGGGCACTGAAGCTTTCTTT.

The chain joins TRBV19 to TRBJ1-4, with 8 bases lining up with TRBD1. The CDR3 is 16 residues long. The trim removed 11 bases at V and 7 bases at J, leaving 18 bases unmatched. Looked up from germline, CDR1 is LNHDA and CDR2 is SQIVND (reference sequence). CDR3 region: CACRGTGTRVGEKLFF. For the CDR3, the DNA is TGTGCCTGCCGTGGGACAGGTACCCGGGTTGGTGAAAAACTGTTTTTT.

The V and J genes are TRBV6-6 and TRBJ1-1; TRBD1 matches at 10 bases. The CDR3 runs 14 residues. In germline, CDR1 is MNHNY, CDR2 SVGAGI (reference sequence). J was trimmed by 11 bases and V by 5 bases; bases with no gene match: 11. The CDR3 DNA is TGTGCCAGCAGTAACCATGGGACAGGGGTTTTCGCTTTCTTT. Amino acids: CASSNHGTGVFAFF.

V is TRBV27 and J is TRBJ1-4, with TRBD1 as a possible D gene (5 bases). Looked up from germline, CDR1 is MNHEY and CDR2 is SMNVEV (reference sequence). The CDR3 sequence is 14 residues long. Trimming took 5 bases from V and 8 from J, leaving 15 bases between them. CDR3: CASSPSGVYEKLFF. CDR3 coding DNA: TGTGCCAGCAGTCCCTCGGGGGTTTACGAAAAACTGTTTTTT.

This clone was found once. This rearrangement joins TRBV7-9 to TRBJ2-7; TRBD2 aligns across 12 bases. Germline CDR1 reads SEHNR; CDR2 reads FQNEAQ (reference sequence). This CDR3 has 17 amino acids. J lost 2 bases, V lost 6 bases, and 11 bases had no gene match. Here the CDR3 reads CASSNPSTSGRTYEQYF. The CDR3 DNA follows: TGTGCCAGCAGTAACCCTTCGACTAGCGGGAGAACCTACGAGCAGTACTTC.

This clone has just a few counts. The V gene is TRBV5-1, the J gene TRBJ2-1, with unresolved D. The CDR3 sequence is 14 residues long. CDR1 is SGHRS, CDR2 YFSETQ, per germline. Trimming pared 5 bases from V and 6 bases from J, leaving 15 bases between. CDR3 protein: CASRLSTTSNEQFF. The CDR3 bases are TGCGCCAGCAGACTTAGTACTACATCCAATGAGCAGTTCTTC.

This clone was recorded a few times. V usage is TRBV5-6 and J usage is TRBJ1-1; D gene uncertain. The CDR3 is made up of 11 amino acids. The V and J ends lost 4 bases and 11 bases respectively, with 12 bases between them. From germline, CDR1 is SGHDT and CDR2 YYEEEE. The CDR3 nucleotides read TGTGCCAGCAGCCTGCGGGAGAATGCTTTCTTT. Encoded protein: CASSLRENAFF.

The J gene is TRBJ2-2, the V gene TRBV9; no clear D gene. With 3 bases removed from V and 2 bases from J, the gap between germline ends came to 14 bases. Germline loops: CDR1 SGDLS, CDR2 YYNGEE. The CDR3 totals 16 residues. CDR3 nucleotides: TGTGCCAGCAGCGCCTCGGGTCCCACAAACACCGGGGAGCTGTTTTTT. Its translation is CASSASGPTNTGELFF.

V is TRBV6-5 and J is TRBJ2-7, with D possibly TRBD1 on 6 matching bases. Trimming took off 7 bases at V and 3 bases at J, with 16 bases between the two ends. The CDR3 covers 14 residues. Germline V gene sequence: CDR1 MNHEY, CDR2 SVGAGI. The CDR3 here is CASTRDIRNYEQYF. DNA for the CDR3: TGTGCCAGCACCCGGGACATTCGAAACTACGAGCAGTACTTC.

This clone was found once. This chain uses TRBV5-1 with TRBJ2-7, with 8 nucleotides matching TRBD2. The ends lost 0 bases at V and 7 bases at J; junction bases unmatched: 9. The CDR3 consists of 15 residues. CDR1 and CDR2 (germline): SGHRS, YFSETQ. The CDR3 reads CASSLASVAGWEQYF. The DNA for the CDR3 is TGCGCCAGCAGCTTGGCGTCAGTAGCGGGGTGGGAGCAGTACTTC.

V usage is TRBV27 and J usage is TRBJ1-5, with D hard to call. The CDR3 spans 13 residues. The germline CDR1 and CDR2 sequences are MNHEY and SMNVEV (reference sequence). The V gene lost 4 bases and the J gene lost 6 bases, with 10 bases spanning the gap. The CDR3 is CASSSNWAQPQHF. The CDR3 coding sequence is TGTGCCAGCAGTTCTAATTGGGCTCAGCCCCAGCATTTT.

The rearrangement uses TRBV4-1 and TRBJ2-1, with a tentative D call TRBD2 (5 bases). The CDR3 extends over 13 amino acids. V gave up 0 bases and J gave up 15 bases, with 15 bases separating them. Germline-derived CDR1 and CDR2 are MGHRA and YSYEKL. CDR3 nucleotide sequence: TGCGCCAGCAGCCAAGATGGTTCAGGAGGAGGGTTCTTC. This translates into CASSQDGSGGGFF.

The V gene is TRBV10-1, the J gene TRBJ2-7; D might be TRBD2 (5 bases). The J call may be incorrect, as the DNA end agrees better with TRBJ2-4. The length of the CDR3 is 11 residues. CDR1 and CDR2 from the germline V gene are WNHNN and SYGVQD (reference sequence). CDR3: CASSDGGIQYF. The DNA of the CDR3 is TGCGCCAGCAGTGACGGAGGCATTCAGTACTTC.